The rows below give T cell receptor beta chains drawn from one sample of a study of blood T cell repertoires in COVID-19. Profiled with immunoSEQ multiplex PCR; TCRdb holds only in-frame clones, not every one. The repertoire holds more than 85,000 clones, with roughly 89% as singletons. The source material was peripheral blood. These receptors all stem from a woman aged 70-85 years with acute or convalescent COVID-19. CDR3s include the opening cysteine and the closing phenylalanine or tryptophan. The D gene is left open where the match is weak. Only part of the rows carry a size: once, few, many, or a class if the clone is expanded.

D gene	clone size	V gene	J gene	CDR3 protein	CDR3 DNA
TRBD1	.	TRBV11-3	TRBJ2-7	CASSARTGVGIEQYF	TGTGCCAGCAGCGCACGGACAGGGGTAGGGATCGAGCAGTACTTC
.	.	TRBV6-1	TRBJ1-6	CASSEYVGTVGSPLHF	TGTGCCAGCAGTGAATACGTTGGTACAGTAGGATCACCCCTCCACTTT
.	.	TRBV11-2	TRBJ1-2	CASGEPGIYGYTF	TGTGCCAGCGGCGAACCGGGGATCTACGGCTACACCTTC
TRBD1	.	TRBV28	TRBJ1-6	CASSSPPGQRLYNYSPLHF	TGTGCCAGCAGTTCTCCTCCGGGACAGAGGCTTTATAATTATTCACCCCTCCACTTT
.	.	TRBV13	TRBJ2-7	CASSYKSVPPYEQYF	TGTGCCAGCAGCTACAAATCTGTCCCACCATACGAGCAGTACTTC
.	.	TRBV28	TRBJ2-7	CASRDSSPGVGEQYF	TGTGCCAGCAGAGACAGCTCTCCGGGTGTTGGTGAGCAGTACTTC
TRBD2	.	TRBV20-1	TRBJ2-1	CSASGGSGLVFYNEQFF	TGCAGTGCTAGTGGGGGGTCGGGACTAGTTTTTTACAATGAGCAGTTCTTC
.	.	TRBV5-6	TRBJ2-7	CASSLLVGARRGSSYEQYF	TGTGCCAGCAGCTTGTTAGTGGGAGCTCGCAGGGGATCTTCCTACGAGCAGTACTTC
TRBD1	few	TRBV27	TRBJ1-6	CASSLGTGRNSPLHF	TGTGCCAGCAGTTTAGGGACAGGTCGGAATTCACCCCTCCACTTT
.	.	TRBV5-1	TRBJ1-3	CASRPGGTSGNTIYF	TGCGCCAGCAGGCCAGGCGGGACCTCTGGAAACACCATATATTTT
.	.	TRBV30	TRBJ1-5	CAWSVPGSGGQPQHF	TGTGCCTGGAGTGTACCCGGGTCGGGTGGTCAGCCCCAGCATTTT
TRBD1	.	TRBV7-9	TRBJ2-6	CASSQGGSGANVLTF	TGTGCCAGCAGCCAAGGGGGCTCAGGGGCCAACGTCCTGACTTTC
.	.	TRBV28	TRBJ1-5	CASSLVMQPQHF	TGTGCCAGCAGTTTAGTTATGCAGCCCCAGCATTTT
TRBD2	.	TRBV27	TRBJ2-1	CASRSSGSDEQFF	TGTGCCAGCAGATCTAGCGGGAGCGATGAGCAGTTCTTC
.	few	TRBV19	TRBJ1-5	CASSIGPNNQPQHF	TGTGCCAGTAGTATTGGGCCTAACAATCAGCCCCAGCATTTT
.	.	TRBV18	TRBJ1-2	CASSPAALSNYGYTF	TGTGCCAGCTCACCCGCGGCGCTTTCTAACTATGGCTACACCTTC
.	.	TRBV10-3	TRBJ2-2	CAISESGLRNTGELFF	TGTGCCATCAGTGAGTCAGGACTCAGAAACACCGGGGAGCTGTTTTTT
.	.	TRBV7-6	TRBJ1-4	CASGQGGEKLFF	TGTGCCAGCGGGCAGGGAGGTGAAAAACTGTTTTTT
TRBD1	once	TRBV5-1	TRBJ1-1	CASRSGQGAEAFF	TGCGCCAGCAGATCAGGACAGGGGGCTGAAGCTTTCTTT
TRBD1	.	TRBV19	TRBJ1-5	CASKGTGGSRESQPQHF	TGTGCCTCTAAGGGGACAGGGGGATCGCGGGAGAGTCAGCCCCAGCATTTT
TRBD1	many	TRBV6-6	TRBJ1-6	CASTKGQRGSPLHF	TGTGCCAGCACCAAGGGACAGCGTGGTTCACCCCTCCACTTT
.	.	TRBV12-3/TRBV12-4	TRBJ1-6	CASTVSNSPLHF	TGTGCCAGTACAGTGTCGAATTCACCCCTCCACTTT
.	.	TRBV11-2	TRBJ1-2	CASSFGQFYGYTF	TGTGCCAGCAGCTTTGGACAGTTCTATGGCTACACCTTC
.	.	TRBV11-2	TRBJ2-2	CASSPLERVNTGELFF	TGTGCCAGCAGCCCACTTGAACGAGTGAACACCGGGGAGCTGTTTTTT
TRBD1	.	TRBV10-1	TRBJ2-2	CASSEVTGVPGELFF	TGCGCCAGCAGTGAAGTGACAGGGGTGCCCGGGGAGCTGTTTTTT
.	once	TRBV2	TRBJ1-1	CASTPLLMNTEAFF	TGTGCCAGCACTCCCCTCTTAATGAACACTGAAGCTTTCTTT
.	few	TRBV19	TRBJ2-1	CASRDSSSGSYNEQFF	TGTGCCAGTAGAGACAGTTCCTCTGGTTCCTACAATGAGCAGTTCTTC
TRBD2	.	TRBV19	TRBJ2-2	CATSTSGAVNTGELFF	TGTGCCACTTCGACTAGCGGGGCGGTGAACACCGGGGAGCTGTTTTTT
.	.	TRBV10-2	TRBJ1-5	CASRLQGSSQPQHF	TGCGCCAGCAGGCTTCAGGGTTCCAGTCAGCCCCAGCATTTT
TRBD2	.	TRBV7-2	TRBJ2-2	CASSHRSSGNTGELFF	TGTGCCAGCAGCCATCGCTCTAGCGGTAACACCGGGGAGCTGTTTTTT
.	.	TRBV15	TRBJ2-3	CATSRAQASTDTQYF	TGTGCCACCAGCAGAGCTCAAGCTAGCACAGATACGCAGTATTTT
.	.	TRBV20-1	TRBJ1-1	CSASVSGNTEAFF	TGCAGTGCTAGTGTGTCAGGGAACACTGAAGCTTTCTTT
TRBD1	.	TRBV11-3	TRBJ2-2	CASRKTGGLVGELFF	TGTGCCAGCAGAAAAACAGGGGGGTTAGTCGGGGAGCTGTTTTTT
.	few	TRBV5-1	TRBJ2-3	CASSLMAEQDTQYF	TGCGCCAGCAGCTTGATGGCGGAACAAGATACGCAGTATTTT
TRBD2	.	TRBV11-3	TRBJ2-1	CASSLGGGRDNEQFF	TGTGCCAGCAGCTTAGGTGGCGGGAGGGACAATGAGCAGTTCTTC
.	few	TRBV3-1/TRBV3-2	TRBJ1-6	CASSQVATSSPLHF	TGTGCCAGCAGCCAAGTAGCCACATCCTCACCCCTCCACTTT
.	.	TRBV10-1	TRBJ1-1	CASSVSGRGTLNTEAFF	TGCGCCAGCAGTGTTTCTGGACGGGGTACCCTGAACACTGAAGCTTTCTTT
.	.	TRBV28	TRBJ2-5	CASSQSGLQETQYF	TGTGCCAGCAGTCAGTCAGGTTTACAAGAGACCCAGTACTTC
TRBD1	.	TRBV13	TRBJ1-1	CASSSTGTGSNTEAFF	TGTGCCAGCAGCTCAACCGGGACAGGGTCGAACACTGAAGCTTTCTTT
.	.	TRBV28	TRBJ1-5	CASSPRLGGTNQPQHF	TGTGCCAGCAGTCCGCGGTTGGGGGGGACCAATCAGCCCCAGCATTTT
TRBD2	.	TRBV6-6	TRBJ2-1	CASRERDLYNEQFF	TGTGCCAGCAGAGAGCGGGATCTCTACAATGAGCAGTTCTTC
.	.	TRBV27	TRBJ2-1	CASSSAYNEQFF	TGTGCCAGCAGTTCCGCCTACAATGAGCAGTTCTTC
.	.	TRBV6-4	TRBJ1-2	CASSVRVSYGYTF	TGTGCCAGCAGCGTCAGGGTTAGCTATGGCTACACCTTC
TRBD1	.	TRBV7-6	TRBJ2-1	CASSPGTGVYNEQFF	TGTGCCAGCAGCCCAGGGACAGGGGTGTACAATGAGCAGTTCTTC
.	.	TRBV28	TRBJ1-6	CASSLARVGGSPLHF	TGTGCCAGCAGTCTCGCCAGGGTTGGGGGGTCACCCCTCCACTTT
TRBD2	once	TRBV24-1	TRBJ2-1	CATSDRLAGGWSYNEQFF	TGTGCCACCAGTGATCGACTAGCGGGGGGGTGGTCCTACAATGAGCAGTTCTTC
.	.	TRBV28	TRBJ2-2	CASMVQVQTGELFF	TGTGCCAGCATGGTACAAGTACAGACCGGGGAGCTGTTTTTT
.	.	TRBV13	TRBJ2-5	CASSLYNRPETQYF	TGTGCCAGCAGCTTGTACAACCGTCCAGAGACCCAGTACTTC
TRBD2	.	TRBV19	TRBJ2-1	CASSIYATSRVNEQFF	TGTGCCAGTAGTATATACGCGACTAGCAGGGTCAATGAGCAGTTCTTC
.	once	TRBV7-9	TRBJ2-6	CASSLARGSGANVLTF	TGTGCCAGCAGCTTAGCCCGGGGCTCTGGGGCCAACGTCCTGACTTTC